This T cell receptor (beta chain) was profiled in a study of blood T cells in healthy people across ages. Overall study context: Template switching captured about one barcoded beta molecule per two T cells.

Sample-barcoded 5' priming and a J-beta primer mix drove a second PCR of about 6 to 12 cycles. Each CDR3 protein is one row after TCRdb ran MiXCR on the 5' RACE reads. The sample has fewer than 800,000 distinct CDR3 sequences, around 20% seen once. Trimming removed 4 bases at V and 6 bases at J, with 13 bases between. The CDR3 consists of 15 residues. CDR1 is MNHEY, CDR2 SVGEGT, per germline. The V gene is TRBV6-2 or TRBV6-3, the J gene TRBJ1-6; a weak D match, TRBD1 (6 bases). This clonotype was sampled from a man in his 70s in good health. Specimen: blood. DNA of the CDR3: TGTGCCAGCAGTTCCCCGACAGGACCTAATTCACCCCTCCACTTT. Protein product: CASSSPTGPNSPLHF.